The clone carrying this T cell receptor beta chain was recorded at least ten times. This sample is part of a study of T cells in Graves' hyperthyroidism and ophthalmopathy. Researchers took RNA transcripts and amplified the TCR beta CDR3 regions from them. Carried out on the TCR CDR3, a first-round RT-PCR used the HTBI primer set. TCRdb analysed the multiplex PCR reads with MiXCR anew, one entry per CDR3 protein. The sample comprises a few hundred thousand distinct CDR3 sequences, more than 11% of which are singletons, and about 5.8% rests with the top ten. This sequence was found in a woman aged 30 to 39 with Graves' hyperthyroidism that later progressed to Graves' ophthalmopathy. The sequenced sample consisted of blood.

In DNA, the CDR3 is TGTGCCAGCGGGAAATGGACAGGGGAGGATCAGCCCCAGCATTTT. This codes for CASGKWTGEDQPQHF. The chain uses TRBV2 and TRBJ1-5, with 9 bases aligning to TRBD1. J lost 5 bases, V lost 8 bases, and 10 bases had no gene match. The CDR3 runs 15 residues. Germline CDR1 SNHLY, CDR2 FYNNEI.